What follows is one T cell receptor beta chain and its context. The data originate from a study of blood T cell repertoires in COVID-19. Whole-study context: T cells, B-cell-depleted T cells, or PBMCs provided the cDNA or gDNA that served as material.

The CDR3 is 15 residues long. V lost 2 bases, J lost 2 bases, and 4 bases stayed unmatched. CDR1 and CDR2 from the germline V gene are KGHSH and LQKENI. Per the authors' pipeline: Estimated nucleated cell counts came from reference gene primer amplification. Profiling relied on immunoSEQ multiplex PCR, and the TCRdb table lists in-frame clones only, not all of them. V and J calls plus clone size are reproduced from that table; the DNA served to infer D and trimming. The sample has just over 650,000 clones, 85% to 90% seen once. The sequenced sample consisted of peripheral blood. The chain employs TRBV18 and TRBJ1-2; 8 bases are shared with TRBD1. The clonotype comes from a woman between 18 and 29 years old with acute or convalescent COVID-19. The CDR3 spells CASSPGQGMNYGYTF. CDR3 nucleotides: TGTGCCAGCTCACCAGGACAGGGAATGAACTATGGCTACACCTTC.